This entry lists 18 T cell receptor beta chains sequenced from one sample in a study of T-cell reconstitution after alpha-beta-depleted transplantation in children. Construction of the TCRbeta library involved unique molecular identifiers. TCRdb analysed the PCR reads with MiXCR anew, one entry per CDR3 protein. The sample includes 190,000 or so distinct CDR3 sequences, roughly 15% of them seen just once. Material: PBMCs from the stem cell graft donor, obtained from the stem cell graft. The receptors were sampled from a human donor who donated a stem cell graft to a child with acute lymphoblastic leukemia.

The gene calls are TRBV9 and TRBJ2-7; 7 bases map to TRBD1. CDR3 length equals 14 residues. V lost 0 bases and J lost 5; bases outside the gene matches: 5. Germline assignment: CDR1 SGDLS and CDR2 YYNGEE. CDR3 in DNA: TGTGCCAGCAGCGTAGGCACCGGGACAGACGAGCAGTACTTC. As protein: CASSVGTGTDEQYF.

There are many counts of this clonotype. The chain recombines TRBV5-1 with TRBJ2-1, with TRBD2 identical over 7 bases. The CDR3 totals 15 residues. Per germline, CDR1 SGHRS and CDR2 YFSETQ. Trimming took 2 bases from V and 8 from J; bases not matched to a gene: 10. CDR3 amino acids: CASSLAGLRGDEQFF. DNA of the CDR3: TGCGCCAGCAGCTTAGCGGGACTTAGGGGAGATGAGCAGTTCTTC.

Ten or more counts support this clonotype. The chain carries TRBV5-5 and TRBJ1-2, with D unclear. V dropped 4 bases and J dropped 0 bases, with 16 bases sitting between them. This CDR3 has 16 amino acids. Per germline, CDR1 SGHKS and CDR2 YYEKEE (reference sequence). CDR3 loop: CASSPGNGVANYGYTF. The CDR3 DNA sequence: TGTGCCAGCAGCCCTGGGAACGGGGTAGCTAACTATGGCTACACCTTC.

This clonotype was counted at least ten times. The chain joins TRBV7-2 to TRBJ2-5; D may match TRBD1 or TRBD2 (5 bases each). The V gene lost 6 bases and the J gene lost 7 bases, with 18 bases spanning the gap. The CDR3 is 14 residues long. Per the germline V gene, CDR1 is SGHTA and CDR2 is FQGNSA. The CDR3 loop is CASSPGTVFGTQYF. CDR3 DNA sequence: TGTGCCAGCAGTCCCGGGACGGTCTTCGGGACCCAGTACTTC.

In its sample, this clonotype was seen many times. At one end, the junction sequence differs from germline, possibly due to a read error. J is TRBJ2-4 and V is TRBV12-3 or TRBV12-4; 11 nucleotides agree with TRBD2. The CDR3 has 14 residues. For the CDR3, the DNA is TGTGCCAGCAGTGTAGCGGGAGGGCCTAGCATTCAGTACTTC. Its protein product is CASSVAGGPSIQYF.

This clonotype was counted ten times or more. The rearrangement links TRBV10-3 to TRBJ2-5; TRBD2 matches 11 bases. This CDR3 spans 17 amino acids. CDR1 and CDR2 (germline): ENHRY, SYGVKD. J gave up 4 bases and V 4 bases, and 11 bases lay outside the gene matches. CDR3 sequence reads: CAISGATSGTGGETQYF. The CDR3 DNA reads as TGTGCCATCAGTGGGGCGACTAGCGGGACTGGAGGAGAGACCCAGTACTTC.

At least ten counts were recorded for this clonotype. This chain joins TRBV6-5 and TRBJ2-5; 9 bases align to TRBD1. CDR3 length: 16 amino acids. Germline V lookup: CDR1 MNHEY, CDR2 SVGAGI. Unmatched junction bases numbered 6, after V lost 0 bases and J lost 4 bases. The CDR3 DNA reads as TGTGCCAGCAGTTACTCGGACTCGGGACAGGGAGAGACCCAGTACTTC. Residues: CASSYSDSGQGETQYF.

This chain joins TRBV11-2 and TRBJ2-2; 9 bases line up with TRBD2. This CDR3 has 17 amino acids. Germline CDR1 and CDR2: SGHAT and FQNNGV. After removal of 1 base from V and 7 bases from J, the junction contained 10 bases not matched to a gene. This CDR3 reads CASSLGGLAGFGGELFF. The CDR3 DNA follows: TGTGCCAGCAGCTTAGGAGGGCTAGCGGGATTCGGCGGGGAGCTGTTTTTT.

The sample holds many counts of this clonotype. This chain links TRBV9 with TRBJ2-1; no reliable D call. V dropped 4 bases and J dropped 10 bases, with 12 bases sitting between them. This CDR3 contains 12 residues. Germline lookup yields CDR1 SGDLS and CDR2 YYNGEE. The CDR3 spells CASSPPGPEQFF. The CDR3 coding sequence is TGTGCCAGCAGCCCCCCCGGACCGGAGCAGTTCTTC. Full variable domain (missing parts from reference TRBV9 and TRBJ2-1): DSGVTQTPKHLITATGQRVTLRCSPRSGDLSVYWYQQSLDQGLQFLIQYYNGEERAKGNILERFSAQQFPDLHSELNLSSLELGDSALYFCASSPPGPEQFFGPGTRLTVL.

The chain is built from TRBV7-6 and TRBJ2-5, with D possibly matching TRBD1 (6 bases). Germline-derived CDR1 and CDR2 are SGHVS and FNYEAQ. The V gene lost 3 bases and the J gene lost 3 bases, with 26 bases spanning the gap. This CDR3 has 19 residues. CDR3 coding DNA: TGTGCCAGCAGCTTGGACAGACGTCTGACCCCAACCCTAGAAGAGACCCAGTACTTC. Its protein is CASSLDRRLTPTLEETQYF. Complete variable domain (other parts from reference TRBV7-6 and TRBJ2-5): GAGVSQSPRYKVTKRGQDVALRCDPISGHVSLYWYRQALGQGPEFLTYFNYEAQQDKSGLPNDRFSAERPEGSISTLTIQRTEQRDSAMYRCASSLDRRLTPTLEETQYFGPGTRLLVL.

This clonotype was detected ten times or more. The chain joins TRBV6-1 to TRBJ1-1; a weak D match, TRBD1 (6 bases). The CDR3 spans 15 residues. The germline V and J ends were trimmed by 6 bases and 5 bases, with 19 bases remaining between them. Looked up from germline, CDR1 is MNHNS and CDR2 is SASEGT. CDR3 protein: CASRPDPGAGTEAFF. In nucleotides, the CDR3 is TGTGCCAGCAGGCCGGACCCAGGGGCGGGAACTGAAGCTTTCTTT.

This clonotype appeared many times. The chain links TRBV19 to TRBJ2-1, with 8 bases identical to TRBD2. J lost 4 bases, V lost 4 bases, and 9 bases had no gene match. The germline CDR1 and CDR2 sequences are LNHDA and SQIVND (reference sequence). The CDR3 contains 16 residues. The CDR3 DNA sequence: TGTGCCAGTAGTACCCAGCGGGAGAGGGGGTACAATGAGCAGTTCTTC. It yields the protein CASSTQRERGYNEQFF.

This clonotype was found many times. The rearrangement links TRBV2 to TRBJ2-3; 9 bases are shared with TRBD2. Germline V CDR1 and CDR2: SNHLY, FYNNEI. V dropped 4 bases and J dropped 4; count of bases not matched to a gene: 3. This CDR3 has 14 amino acids. CDR3 residues: CASSGTSAADTQYF. CDR3 DNA: TGTGCCAGCAGTGGGACTAGCGCCGCAGATACGCAGTATTTT.

This clonotype was seen at least ten times. The V call is TRBV7-9, the J call TRBJ2-7, with D possibly being TRBD2 (5 bases). CDR1 is SEHNR and CDR2 is FQNEAQ in the germline V gene (reference sequence). This CDR3 has 16 residues. The V gene lost 1 base and the J gene lost 3 bases, with 16 bases spanning the gap. As DNA, the CDR3 is TGTGCCAGCAGCTTAGATCCCTGGACTTCGGTCTACGAGCAGTACTTC. It translates to CASSLDPWTSVYEQYF.

This clonotype was found many times. The gene calls are TRBV4-1 and TRBJ2-7, with TRBD2 identical over 11 bases. This CDR3 is built from 17 residues. V shed 2 bases, J shed 3 bases, and the junction held 9 bases outside the gene matches. Germline loops: CDR1 MGHRA, CDR2 YSYEKL. CDR3 amino acids: CASSQSRSGTSGYEQYF. CDR3 in DNA: TGCGCCAGCAGCCAATCTCGATCCGGGACTAGCGGCTACGAGCAGTACTTC.

With regard to this clonotype: Mismatch with germline at one junction end may stem from a read error. This chain joins TRBV7-2 and TRBJ2-7, with 15 bases lining up with TRBD2. Germline assignment: CDR1 SGHTA and CDR2 FQGNSA. CDR3 length: 15 residues. CDR3 in amino acids: CASGLGLAGGYEQYF. The CDR3 DNA sequence: TGTGCCAGCGGCTTAGGACTAGCGGGAGGGTATGAGCAGTACTTC.

At least ten counts were recorded for this clonotype. The rearrangement joins TRBV20-1 to TRBJ2-5; 10 bases match TRBD2. The V gene end was trimmed by 0 bases and the J gene end by 4 bases; junction bases not matched to a gene: 5. This CDR3 is built from 15 residues. Germline V CDR1 and CDR2: DFQATT, SNEGSKA (reference sequence). Written as DNA, the CDR3 is TGCAGTGCTAGAGATCGTGCTAGCGGGAGAGAGACCCAGTACTTC. It encodes CSARDRASGRETQYF.

This clonotype was observed at least ten times. The chain couples TRBV10-3 to TRBJ2-1; 7 nucleotides align to TRBD2. V lost 6 bases and J lost 6; bases outside the gene matches: 8. This CDR3 contains 14 residues. CDR1 is ENHRY and CDR2 is SYGVKD in the germline V gene. In DNA, the CDR3 is TGTGCCATCAGGAGCGGGAAAGGGAGCAATGAGCAGTTCTTC. Its protein product is CAIRSGKGSNEQFF.